The 5 T cell receptor beta chains given below trace back to one sample, sequenced in a study of spatial heterogeneity in lung cancer. Study conclusions and caveats: The study found that expanded intratumoral alpha and beta TCR counts tracked tumor mutation counts.

Time point indicated: sample taken at primary tumor resection. TCRdb independently ran MiXCR on the 5' RACE reads; one entry per CDR3 protein. The data show some 13,000 distinct CDR3 sequences, under 4% seen once. These receptors' targets are unknown. Sequences were derived from lung tumor tissue, sampled at surgery. The receptor source for this set is a male donor with early-stage non-small cell lung cancer.

In its sample, this clonotype was seen many times. The chain recombines TRBV10-1 with TRBJ2-7; the match to TRBD2 covers 9 bases. J lost 0 bases, V lost 9 bases, and 3 bases had no gene match. The V gene's germline CDR1 is WNHNN and CDR2 SYGVQD (reference sequence). This CDR3 spans 13 amino acids. The CDR3 is CARTSGPSYEQYF. In DNA form, the CDR3 reads TGCGCCAGGACTAGCGGACCCTCCTACGAGCAGTACTTC.

For this clonotype: At one of its ends the junction is not consistent with the germline gene, which may arise from a read error. V and J are TRBV3-1 and TRBJ1-3, with D maybe TRBD1 (5 bases). This CDR3 comprises 17 residues. Germline V gene sequence: CDR1 LGHDT, CDR2 YNNKEL (reference sequence). CDR3 sequence reads: CASSRKSGTLSGKTIYF. For the CDR3, the DNA is TGTGCAAGCAGCCGCAAATCCGGGACTTTATCTGGAAAAACCATATATTTT.

This clonotype has at least ten counts. V gene TRBV20-1 combines with J gene TRBJ2-1; 9 bases are shared with TRBD2. Looked up from germline, CDR1 is DFQATT and CDR2 is SNEGSKA (reference sequence). This CDR3 is 15 amino acids long. Trimming at V came to 3 bases and at J to 2 bases, leaving 5 bases not matched to a gene. CDR3: CSASRTSGPYNEQFF. CDR3 DNA sequence: TGCAGTGCTAGTAGAACTAGCGGGCCCTACAATGAGCAGTTCTTC.

A note on this clonotype: This may be a read error: a much more frequent sequence differs by one nucleotide. The J gene is TRBJ2-1, the V gene TRBV19, with 8 bases fitting TRBD2. This CDR3 has 16 residues. Germline CDR1 is LNHDA and CDR2 is SQIVND (reference sequence). CDR3 nucleotide sequence: TGTGCCAGTAGTGGACTAGCAAGATTCTCCTACGATGAGCAGTTCTTC. Its protein product is CASSGLARFSYDEQFF. Full variable domain (rest looked up from reference TRBV19 and TRBJ2-1): DGGITQSPKYLFRKEGQNVTLSCEQNLNHDAMYWYRQDPGQGLRLIYYSQIVNDFQKGDIAEGYSVSREKKESFPLTVTSAQKNPTAFYLCASSGLARFSYDEQFFGPGTRLTVL.

This clonotype was counted at least ten times. The chain has TRBV29-1 and TRBJ2-3; D is perhaps TRBD1 or TRBD2 (5 bases each). CDR3 size: 14 residues. Germline-derived CDR1 and CDR2 are SQVTM and ANQGSEA. V lost 2 bases to trimming and J lost 8 bases, with 17 bases between them. The CDR3 DNA sequence: TGCAGCGTTGAATGGTCGGGACGAGGAGCTACGCAGTATTTT. This codes for CSVEWSGRGATQYF.